The rows below give T cell receptor beta chains drawn from one sample of a study of shared clonotypes between healthy human individuals. TCRdb keeps only in-frame clones here, not all; method: immunoSEQ multiplex PCR. The sample contains hundreds of thousands of clones, approximately 96% of which appear only once. Sequenced material: naive CD8+ T cells sorted from blood. These receptors all stem from a woman aged 25 to 39 in good health. CDR3s include the opening cysteine and the closing phenylalanine or tryptophan. The D gene is left open where the match is weak.

d_gene: NA
v_gene: TRBV5-4
CDR3aa: CASSFGYEAFF

d_gene: TRBD1
v_gene: TRBV14
CDR3aa: CASSPALLGQRTGELFF

d_gene: NA
v_gene: TRBV11-2
CDR3aa: CASRLGLRDGYEQYF

d_gene: TRBD2
v_gene: TRBV27
CDR3aa: CASSLLAGGSAEQFF

d_gene: NA
v_gene: TRBV6-1
CDR3aa: CASSELSGLDYEQYF

d_gene: NA
v_gene: TRBV10-2
CDR3aa: CASSAGNEQFF

d_gene: NA
v_gene: TRBV4-1
CDR3aa: CASSQGAGLSPLHF

d_gene: TRBD2
v_gene: TRBV27
CDR3aa: CASRGSETQYF

d_gene: NA
v_gene: TRBV4-1
CDR3aa: CASSQNRVEKLFF

d_gene: TRBD2
v_gene: TRBV19
CDR3aa: CASSTPYSGRNPYEQYF

d_gene: NA
v_gene: TRBV5-6
CDR3aa: CASSPQSPDTQYF

d_gene: NA
v_gene: TRBV11-2
CDR3aa: CASSLAGNTIYF

d_gene: TRBD2
v_gene: TRBV9
CDR3aa: CASSVDSGGTGELFF

d_gene: NA
v_gene: TRBV28
CDR3aa: CASSFLSGAGGNTIYF

d_gene: NA
v_gene: TRBV5-4
CDR3aa: CASSSKTANTEAFF

d_gene: NA
v_gene: TRBV7-9
CDR3aa: CASSRRDLYNEQFF

d_gene: TRBD1
v_gene: TRBV19
CDR3aa: CASSSGQGAFEQYF

d_gene: TRBD2
v_gene: TRBV10-2
CDR3aa: CASSEASGTYEQYF

d_gene: TRBD1
v_gene: TRBV15
CDR3aa: CATKGTGDQPQHF

d_gene: TRBD1
v_gene: TRBV27
CDR3aa: CASSLSIVPTGGSGYTF

d_gene: NA
v_gene: TRBV29-1
CDR3aa: CSVEDPGSGDYEQYF

d_gene: NA
v_gene: TRBV27
CDR3aa: CASSHQNQETQYF

d_gene: TRBD1
v_gene: TRBV10-1
CDR3aa: CASSEPRLTGDGYNEQFF

d_gene: TRBD1
v_gene: TRBV5-1
CDR3aa: CASRGTGLYGYTF

d_gene: TRBD1
v_gene: TRBV5-6
CDR3aa: CASSWGTGIGYTF

d_gene: TRBD1
v_gene: TRBV9
CDR3aa: CASRFGQGASQPQHF

d_gene: NA
v_gene: TRBV9
CDR3aa: CASSVEGTEAFF

d_gene: TRBD1
v_gene: TRBV27
CDR3aa: CASSLSSTGGERGYTF